This record concerns one T cell receptor (beta chain) sequence. This sample was included in a study of neoadjuvant anti-PD-1 for oral cavity cancer. Study information: Before surgery, most patients got three to four biweekly 3 mg/kg nivolumab doses. Non-progressing patients received a fourth nivolumab dose near day 43, then surgery on days 50-56.

Germline CDR1 SQVTM, CDR2 ANQGSEA. The CDR3 length is 14 residues. V was pared by 7 bases and J by 3 bases, with 7 bases of the junction left unmatched. Described time point: after neoadjuvant nivolumab, at surgical resection. Using immunoSEQ multiplex PCR, the repertoire was profiled, and TCRdb retains in-frame clones only, with some absent. The sample has roughly 15,000 clones; roughly 70% are singletons. This specimen was PBMCs, taken after nivolumab (anti-PD-1) treatment. The sequence was obtained from a person between 35 and 79 years old with oral cavity squamous cell carcinoma. The chain uses TRBV29-1 and TRBJ1-1; TRBD1 matches 11 bases. The CDR3 sequence is CSGRTGGFHTEAFF. CDR3 in DNA: TGCAGCGGGAGGACAGGGGGCTTTCACACTGAAGCTTTCTTT.